This T cell receptor beta chain was recorded in a study of early T cells in non-severe SARS-CoV-2 infection. About the study: The chains were unpaired, and the sequenced material was bulk RNA from unsorted whole blood.

MiXCR, run by TCRdb on the 5' RACE reads, gives a single entry per CDR3 protein. The table has under 85,000 distinct CDR3 sequences, 10% to 15% seen once; the top ten hold less than 1.5%. There are 15 residues in the CDR3. CDR1 is SGHNT, CDR2 YYREEE, per germline (reference sequence). V was trimmed by 0 bases and J by 4 bases, leaving 11 bases between them. The TCR sequence derives from an adult who was a healthcare worker with PCR-confirmed SARS-CoV-2 infection or an uninfected control (not recorded which). The J gene is TRBJ2-1, the V gene TRBV5-4; D remains unclear. The sample comprised whole blood. The CDR3 nucleotides read TGTGCCAGCAGCTTGGCCGCAGATTCATACAATGAGCAGTTCTTC. It is translated as CASSLAADSYNEQFF.